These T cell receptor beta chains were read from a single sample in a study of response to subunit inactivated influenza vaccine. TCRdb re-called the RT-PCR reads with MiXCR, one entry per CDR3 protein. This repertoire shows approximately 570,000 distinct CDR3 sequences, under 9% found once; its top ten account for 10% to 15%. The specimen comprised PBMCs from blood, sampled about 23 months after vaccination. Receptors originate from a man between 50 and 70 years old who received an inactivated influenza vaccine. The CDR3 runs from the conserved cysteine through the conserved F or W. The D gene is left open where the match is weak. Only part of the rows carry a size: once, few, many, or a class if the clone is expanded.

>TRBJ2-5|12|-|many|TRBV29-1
TGCAGCGTTGGGGGGGGGCGGGAGACCCAGTACTTC
CSVGGGRETQYF
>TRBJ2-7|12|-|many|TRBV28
TGTGCCAGCAGTTCGTATAGCTACGAGCAGTACTTC
CASSSYSYEQYF
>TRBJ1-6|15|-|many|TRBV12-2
TGTGCAAGTCGCTTACACCGGGACGTCGATTCACCCCTCCACTTT
CASRLHRDVDSPLHF
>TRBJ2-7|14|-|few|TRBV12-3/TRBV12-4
TGTGCCAGCAGTAAGGGGGACAAGACCTACGAGCAGTACTTC
CASSKGDKTYEQYF
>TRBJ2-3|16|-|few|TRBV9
TGTGCCAGCAGCGTAGCTTGGGGTACTAGCACAGATACGCAGTATTTT
CASSVAWGTSTDTQYF
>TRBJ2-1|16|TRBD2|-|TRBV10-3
TGTGCCATCAGTGTGACTAGCGGGGGGCCCTTGGGTGAGCAGTTCTTC
CAISVTSGGPLGEQFF
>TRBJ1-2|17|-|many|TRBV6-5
TGTGCCAGCAGTTACTCGGGAGGACAAACGGGGGTATTAGGCTACACCTTC
CASSYSGGQTGVLGYTF
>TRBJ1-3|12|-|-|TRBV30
TGTGCCTGGACTGAGTCTGGAAACACCATATATTTT
CAWTESGNTIYF
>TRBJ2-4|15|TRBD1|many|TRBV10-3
TGTGCCATCAGTGAGTTGGGGACAGGGAAAAACATTCAGTACTTC
CAISELGTGKNIQYF
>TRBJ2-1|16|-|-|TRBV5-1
TGCGCCAGCAGCTTGGGGAAGTCCCGGGCCCCCAATGAGCAGTTCTTC
CASSLGKSRAPNEQFF
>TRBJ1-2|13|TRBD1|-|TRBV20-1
TGCAGTGCTAGTACAGGGGGCATATATGGCTACACCTTC
CSASTGGIYGYTF
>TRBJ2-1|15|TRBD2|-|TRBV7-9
TGTGCCAGCAGCTTTGAAAGCGGGAGATACAATGAGCAGTTCTTC
CASSFESGRYNEQFF
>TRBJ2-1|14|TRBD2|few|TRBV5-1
TGCGCCAGCAGCTCGGGGACTAGCGGGGTCCTACAGTTCTTC
CASSSGTSGVLQFF
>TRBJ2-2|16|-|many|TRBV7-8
TGTGCCAGCAGCTTCGCCGTAGGCCTGAACACCGGGGAGCTGTTTTTT
CASSFAVGLNTGELFF
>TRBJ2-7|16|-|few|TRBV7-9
TGTGCCAGCAGCTTAGCCCACCCCCGCGGTTCCTACGAGCAGTACTTC
CASSLAHPRGSYEQYF
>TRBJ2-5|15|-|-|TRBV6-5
TGTGCCAGCAGTTACACGGGCAGGCTTCAAGAGACCCAGTACTTC
CASSYTGRLQETQYF
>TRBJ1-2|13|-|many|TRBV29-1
TGCAGCGTTGTGACGGGACAAAACTATGGCTACACCTTC
CSVVTGQNYGYTF
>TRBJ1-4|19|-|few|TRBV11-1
TGTGCCAGCAGCTTAGCGCAGGAGGGGCGAAACGCAACTAATGAAAAACTGTTTTTT
CASSLAQEGRNATNEKLFF
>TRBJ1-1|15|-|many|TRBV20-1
TGCAGTGCTAGGAGGGGGGCAACCATGAACACTGAAGCTTTCTTT
CSARRGATMNTEAFF
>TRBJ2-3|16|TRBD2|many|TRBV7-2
TGTGCCAGCAGCTTAGTCTCGGGGGGGCCCCCAGATACGCAGTATTTT
CASSLVSGGPPDTQYF
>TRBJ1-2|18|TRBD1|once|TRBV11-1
TGTGCCAGCAGCAAAATAAGGGACAGGGGGCCAAGGGACTATGGCTACACCTTC
CASSKIRDRGPRDYGYTF
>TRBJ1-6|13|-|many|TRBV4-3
TGCGCCAGCAGCCAAGGGATGGATTCACCCCTCCACTTT
CASSQGMDSPLHF
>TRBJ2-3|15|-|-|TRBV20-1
TGCAGTGCTAGGAGCGCCGGACTTGGGGGAGATACGCAGTATTTT
CSARSAGLGGDTQYF
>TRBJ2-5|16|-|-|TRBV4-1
TGCGCCAGCAGCCAAGTAGGCTGGCTTGGACAAGAGACCCAGTACTTC
CASSQVGWLGQETQYF
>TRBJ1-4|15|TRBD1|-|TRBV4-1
TGCGCCAGCAGCTGGACAGGGGATAGTAATGAAAAACTGTTTTTT
CASSWTGDSNEKLFF
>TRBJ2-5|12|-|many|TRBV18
TGTGCCAGCTCACCAGCCGGGGAGACCCAGTACTTC
CASSPAGETQYF
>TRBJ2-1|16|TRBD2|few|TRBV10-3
TGTGCCATCAGTGAACCTATGGGAGCGGGGTACAATGAGCAGTTCTTC
CAISEPMGAGYNEQFF
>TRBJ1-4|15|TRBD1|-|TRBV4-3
TGCGCCAGCAGCCTCACCGGGACAGGGGATGAAAAACTGTTTTTT
CASSLTGTGDEKLFF
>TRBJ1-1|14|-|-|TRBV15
TGTGCCACCAGCAGAGATCTTGTGGTTGATGAAGCTTTCTTT
CATSRDLVVDEAFF
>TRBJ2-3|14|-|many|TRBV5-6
TGTGCCAGCAGCTTGAGGCTGAGCACAGATACGCAGTATTTT
CASSLRLSTDTQYF
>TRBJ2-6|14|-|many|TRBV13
TGTGCCAGCAGCTCATCCGGGACGGCCAACGTCCTGACTTTC
CASSSSGTANVLTF
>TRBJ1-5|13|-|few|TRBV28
TGTGCCAGCAGGGGGGGTTTAAATCAGCCCCAGCATTTT
CASRGGLNQPQHF
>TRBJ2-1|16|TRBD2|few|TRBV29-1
TGCAGCGTTGAAAAAGGACTAGCGGGATACTACAATGAGCAGTTCTTC
CSVEKGLAGYYNEQFF
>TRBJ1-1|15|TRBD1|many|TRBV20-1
TGCAGTGCTAGTCAAACCTCCGGGACAGGGACTGAAGCTTTCTTT
CSASQTSGTGTEAFF
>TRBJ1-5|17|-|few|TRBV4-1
TGCGCCAGCAGCCAAGGCGGGGCCTACTTCGACAATCAGCCCCAGCATTTT
CASSQGGAYFDNQPQHF
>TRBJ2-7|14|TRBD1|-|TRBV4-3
TGCGCCAGCAGCCAAGGGACAGGGAATTACGAGCAGTACTTC
CASSQGTGNYEQYF
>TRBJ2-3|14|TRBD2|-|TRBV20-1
TGCAGTGCTAGAGAACCCGGGAGGGCAGATACGCAGTATTTT
CSAREPGRADTQYF
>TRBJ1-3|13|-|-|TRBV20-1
TGCAGTGCTGCCCCAAACCTCGGAAACACCATATATTTT
CSAAPNLGNTIYF
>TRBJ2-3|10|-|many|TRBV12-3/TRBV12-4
TGTGCCAGCAGTCTCGGTACGCAGTATTTT
CASSLGTQYF
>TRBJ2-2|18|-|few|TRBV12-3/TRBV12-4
TGTGCCAGCAGTTTAAGACGTTGGCAGGGGGGCAACACCGGGGAGCTGTTTTTT
CASSLRRWQGGNTGELFF
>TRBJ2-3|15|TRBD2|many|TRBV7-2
TGTGCCAGCAGTTTACTAGCGGTCCCCACAGATACGCAGTATTTT
CASSLLAVPTDTQYF
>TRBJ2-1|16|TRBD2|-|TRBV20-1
TGCAGTGCTAGTATAGCGGGGGGCCTCTCCTACAATGAGCAGTTCTTC
CSASIAGGLSYNEQFF
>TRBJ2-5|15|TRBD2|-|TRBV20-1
TGCAGTGCGGATTTCCCGGGAGGGGGGCTCGAGACCCAGTACTTC
CSADFPGGGLETQYF
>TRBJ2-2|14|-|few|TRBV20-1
TGCAGTGCTAGATTCGCCGGAATCACCGGGGAGCTGTTTTTT
CSARFAGITGELFF
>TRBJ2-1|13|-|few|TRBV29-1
TGCAGCGTCGATCAAAGCTCCTACAATGAGCAGTTCTTC
CSVDQSSYNEQFF
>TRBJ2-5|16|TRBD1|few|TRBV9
TGTGCCAGCAGCGTAGCCCACACAGGGGGCCGCGAGACCCAGTACTTC
CASSVAHTGGRETQYF
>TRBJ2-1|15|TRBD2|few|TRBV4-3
TGCGCCAGCAGCCAAGAAGAAGCTAGCGGGGATGAGCAGTTCTTC
CASSQEEASGDEQFF
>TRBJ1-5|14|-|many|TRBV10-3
TGTGCCATCAGTGAGTGGGACAGCAATCAGCCCCAGCATTTT
CAISEWDSNQPQHF
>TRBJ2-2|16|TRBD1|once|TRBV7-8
TGTGCCAGCAGCTTACCGACAGGGATGAACACCGGGGAGCTGTTTTTT
CASSLPTGMNTGELFF
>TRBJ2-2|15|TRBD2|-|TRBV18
TGTGCCAGCTCAATCGGGACTAGCGGCACCGGGGAGCTGTTTTTT
CASSIGTSGTGELFF
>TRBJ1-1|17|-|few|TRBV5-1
TGCGCCAGCAGCTTGGTTGGGGGCGAGAGTGTAGGGACTGAAGCTTTCTTT
CASSLVGGESVGTEAFF
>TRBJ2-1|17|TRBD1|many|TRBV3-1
TGTGCCAGCAGCCAACGGACAGGCATGGAAGGGTACAATGAGCAGTTCTTC
CASSQRTGMEGYNEQFF
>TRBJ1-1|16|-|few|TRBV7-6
TGTGCCAGCAGCTTCGCACGGGGGCTTTCGAGCACTGAAGCTTTCTTT
CASSFARGLSSTEAFF
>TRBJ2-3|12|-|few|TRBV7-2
TGTGCCAGCAGCCCCGGGACTGAGTGGCAGTATTTT
CASSPGTEWQYF
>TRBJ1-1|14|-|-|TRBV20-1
TGCAGTGCTAGAGATCCCAGGAGGAACACTGAAGCTTTCTTT
CSARDPRRNTEAFF
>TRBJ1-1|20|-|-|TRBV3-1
TGTGCCAGCAGCCAAGGGGTCCAGGGGACTCATGCTGCGGGGAACACTGAAGCTTTCTTT
CASSQGVQGTHAAGNTEAFF
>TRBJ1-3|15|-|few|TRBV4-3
TGCGCCAGCAGCCAAGATTCAAGGGCTGGAAACACCATATATTTT
CASSQDSRAGNTIYF
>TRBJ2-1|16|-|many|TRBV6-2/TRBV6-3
TGTGCCAGCAGACGCCGACAGAGTAGTTCCTACAATGAGCAGTTCTTC
CASRRRQSSSYNEQFF